Below, 10 T cell receptor beta chains from the same sample are listed, as sequenced in a study of T cell repertoires in cytomegalovirus infection. Antigens for these TCRs are unknown. TCRdb reprocessed the reads via MiXCR and lists one record per CDR3 protein. The sample yields more than 250,000 distinct CDR3 sequences, roughly 25% seen once. The source was cultured PBMCs, collected from culture after CMV antigen stimulation. The receptors derive from a human donor in good health (CMV status not recorded). Some clones in this sample may be carry-over from other donors' samples.

This clonotype was seen many times. As DNA, the CDR3 is TGTGCCAGCAGCCCCAGGGGGGGGAGAGATACGCAGTATTTT. Its protein is CASSPRGGRDTQYF. V gene TRBV7-2 combines with J gene TRBJ2-3; D possibly matches TRBD1 or TRBD2 (7 bases each). The CDR3 contains 14 residues. V was trimmed by 5 bases and J by 5 bases, leaving 14 bases between them. Germline V gene data show CDR1 as SGHTA and CDR2 as FQGNSA.

This clonotype was recorded at least ten times. V usage is TRBV7-8 and J usage is TRBJ2-5, with 13 bases lining up with TRBD2. Germline V CDR1 and CDR2: SGHVS, FQNEAQ. Trimming took 1 base from V and 2 from J; bases not matched to a gene: 7. This CDR3 comprises 18 residues. This chain's CDR3 is CASSLERTSGSRQETQYF. Here the CDR3 DNA reads TGTGCCAGCAGCTTAGAACGGACTAGCGGGAGCCGACAAGAGACCCAGTACTTC.

The sample holds a few counts of this clonotype. The chain couples TRBV5-4 to TRBJ1-6, with D possibly matching TRBD1 (6 bases). The CDR3 has 14 residues. CDR1 is SGHNT and CDR2 is YYREEE in the germline V gene (reference sequence). V was shortened by 0 bases and J by 9 bases, with 10 bases between the two germline ends. This CDR3 is CASSLEGGSSPLHF. The CDR3 coding sequence is TGTGCCAGCAGCTTGGAAGGGGGGAGTTCACCCCTCCACTTT.

This clonotype showed up just a few times. This chain links TRBV27 with TRBJ2-1; D may be TRBD2 (6 bases). With 5 bases removed from V and 7 bases from J, the gap between germline ends came to 15 bases. Per germline, CDR1 MNHEY and CDR2 SMNVEV (reference sequence). The CDR3 covers 14 residues. CDR3 DNA sequence: TGTGCCAGCAGTGGAAGACTAGAGACTAATGAGCAGTTCTTC. Protein: CASSGRLETNEQFF.

This chain joins TRBV6-2 or TRBV6-3 and TRBJ2-2; 12 nucleotides align to TRBD2. Germline values: CDR1 MNHEY, CDR2 SVGEGT. Losses at the gene ends were 4 bases for V and 5 bases for J; bases not matched to a gene: 2. The CDR3 spans 15 residues. Here the CDR3 DNA reads TGTGCCAGCAGTTTAACTAGCGGGAGGACCGGGGAGCTGTTTTTT. Amino acids: CASSLTSGRTGELFF.

V is TRBV11-1 and J is TRBJ2-1, with TRBD2 matching 9 bases. V was pared by 2 bases and J by 0 bases, with 2 bases of the junction left unmatched. This CDR3 is built from 16 residues. CDR1 and CDR2 (germline): SGHAT, FQDESV (reference sequence). The CDR3 reads CASSLPREGSYNEQFF. The CDR3 DNA reads as TGTGCCAGCAGCTTACCGCGGGAGGGCTCCTACAATGAGCAGTTCTTC.

This clonotype came up once. The chain employs TRBV15 and TRBJ2-7, with 11 bases that match TRBD2. The CDR3 contains 19 residues. Germline values: CDR1 LNHNV, CDR2 YYDKDF (reference sequence). Unmatched junction bases numbered 13, after V lost 3 bases and J lost 0 bases. The DNA of the CDR3 is TGTGCCACCAGCAGTCCGGGACTAGCGGCAGGGGGGAGCTCCTACGAGCAGTACTTC. It specifies CATSSPGLAAGGSSYEQYF.

The rearrangement uses TRBV29-1 and TRBJ2-1, with D possibly called TRBD1 or TRBD2 (6 bases each). The V gene's germline CDR1 is SQVTM and CDR2 ANQGSEA. Trimming pared 4 bases from V and 10 bases from J, leaving 20 bases between. The CDR3 is 14 residues long. The CDR3 loop reads CSVGVLQGGGEQFF. The CDR3 bases are TGCAGCGTTGGTGTCTTACAGGGTGGAGGGGAGCAGTTCTTC.

The chain links TRBV6-1 to TRBJ1-2, with 8 bases aligning to TRBD1. With V trimmed by 7 bases and J by 1 base, 2 bases remained unmatched. This CDR3 has 13 amino acids. The germline CDR1 and CDR2 sequences are MNHNS and SASEGT. CDR3 sequence reads: CASTTGGNYGYTF. Here the CDR3 DNA reads TGTGCCAGCACAACAGGGGGTAACTATGGCTACACCTTC.

The chain recombines TRBV7-8 with TRBJ2-7; 10 positions agree with TRBD2. Germline V gene sequence: CDR1 SGHVS, CDR2 FQNEAQ. The CDR3 is 15 amino acids. V lost 5 bases and J lost 2; bases outside the gene matches: 6. The CDR3 DNA follows: TGTGCCAGCAGCCTAAGACTAGCGGGCCCCTACGAGCAGTACTTC. Protein product: CASSLRLAGPYEQYF.